The text below deals with one T cell receptor (beta chain). TCRdb keeps only in-frame clones here, not all; method: immunoSEQ multiplex PCR. This sample yields 14,000 or so clones, of which 74% are seen a single time; under 3% belongs to the top ten. This entry is derived from a study of neoadjuvant anti-PD-1 for oral cavity cancer. CDR1 is MNHEY and CDR2 is SVGAGI in the germline V gene. The CDR3 covers 15 residues. J was trimmed by 0 bases and V by 2 bases; bases with no gene match: 4. Time point indicated: after neoadjuvant nivolumab, at surgical resection. The origin of this receptor is a person aged 35-79 years with oral cavity squamous cell carcinoma. Here the sequenced sample was PBMCs, taken after nivolumab (anti-PD-1) treatment. V and J are TRBV6-5 and TRBJ2-7; 7 bases fit TRBD1. CDR3 loop: CASSYRDRGSYEQYF. The CDR3, as DNA: TGTGCCAGCAGTTACCGGGACAGAGGCTCCTACGAGCAGTACTTC.